Detailed here is one T cell receptor (beta chain). A much larger clone differs by one base, so this may be a read error. CDR3 regions were amplified by Arm-PCR using iRepertoire HTBI primers to build TCR beta libraries. Per the original methods: Identification of gene segments yielded 60 to 80 TRBV and 14 to 15 TRBJ across samples. TCRdb passed the multiplex PCR reads through MiXCR, listing each CDR3 protein once. These V and J calls originate from TCRdb's pipeline instead of the authors' own analysis. This repertoire shows about 430,000 distinct CDR3 sequences, approximately 15% found once; its top ten account for approximately 7.8%. These data belong to a study of regulatory T cells in long-lasting Graves disease. Across the whole study: Recently diagnosed Graves' patients had received antithyroid drugs for under 3 months.

The CDR3 consists of 13 residues. CDR1 and CDR2 from the germline V gene are DFQATT and SNEGSKA (reference sequence). The germline V and J ends were trimmed by 5 bases and 4 bases, with 14 bases remaining between them. Time point here: newly diagnosed GD, antithyroid drugs for less than 3 months. From PBMCs, RNA was extracted and then used to make the TCR library. The data also belong to a second study, concerning T cells in Graves' hyperthyroidism and ophthalmopathy. That paper adds: Stable Graves' hyperthyroidism meant no ophthalmopathy progression within 18 months. Those patients with uncontrolled infection, other autoimmune disease, pregnancy or lactation were excluded.

The source of this sequence is a woman in her thirties or forties with Graves disease. The chain joins TRBV20-1 to TRBJ1-2; D possibly corresponds to TRBD1 (6 bases). Sequencing used peripheral blood mononuclear cells (PBMCs), obtained at new diagnosis, from a patient treated with antithyroid drugs. This CDR3 reads CSASRTEIYGYTF. Here the CDR3 DNA reads TGCAGTGCTTCCCGGACAGAAATCTATGGCTACACCTTC.